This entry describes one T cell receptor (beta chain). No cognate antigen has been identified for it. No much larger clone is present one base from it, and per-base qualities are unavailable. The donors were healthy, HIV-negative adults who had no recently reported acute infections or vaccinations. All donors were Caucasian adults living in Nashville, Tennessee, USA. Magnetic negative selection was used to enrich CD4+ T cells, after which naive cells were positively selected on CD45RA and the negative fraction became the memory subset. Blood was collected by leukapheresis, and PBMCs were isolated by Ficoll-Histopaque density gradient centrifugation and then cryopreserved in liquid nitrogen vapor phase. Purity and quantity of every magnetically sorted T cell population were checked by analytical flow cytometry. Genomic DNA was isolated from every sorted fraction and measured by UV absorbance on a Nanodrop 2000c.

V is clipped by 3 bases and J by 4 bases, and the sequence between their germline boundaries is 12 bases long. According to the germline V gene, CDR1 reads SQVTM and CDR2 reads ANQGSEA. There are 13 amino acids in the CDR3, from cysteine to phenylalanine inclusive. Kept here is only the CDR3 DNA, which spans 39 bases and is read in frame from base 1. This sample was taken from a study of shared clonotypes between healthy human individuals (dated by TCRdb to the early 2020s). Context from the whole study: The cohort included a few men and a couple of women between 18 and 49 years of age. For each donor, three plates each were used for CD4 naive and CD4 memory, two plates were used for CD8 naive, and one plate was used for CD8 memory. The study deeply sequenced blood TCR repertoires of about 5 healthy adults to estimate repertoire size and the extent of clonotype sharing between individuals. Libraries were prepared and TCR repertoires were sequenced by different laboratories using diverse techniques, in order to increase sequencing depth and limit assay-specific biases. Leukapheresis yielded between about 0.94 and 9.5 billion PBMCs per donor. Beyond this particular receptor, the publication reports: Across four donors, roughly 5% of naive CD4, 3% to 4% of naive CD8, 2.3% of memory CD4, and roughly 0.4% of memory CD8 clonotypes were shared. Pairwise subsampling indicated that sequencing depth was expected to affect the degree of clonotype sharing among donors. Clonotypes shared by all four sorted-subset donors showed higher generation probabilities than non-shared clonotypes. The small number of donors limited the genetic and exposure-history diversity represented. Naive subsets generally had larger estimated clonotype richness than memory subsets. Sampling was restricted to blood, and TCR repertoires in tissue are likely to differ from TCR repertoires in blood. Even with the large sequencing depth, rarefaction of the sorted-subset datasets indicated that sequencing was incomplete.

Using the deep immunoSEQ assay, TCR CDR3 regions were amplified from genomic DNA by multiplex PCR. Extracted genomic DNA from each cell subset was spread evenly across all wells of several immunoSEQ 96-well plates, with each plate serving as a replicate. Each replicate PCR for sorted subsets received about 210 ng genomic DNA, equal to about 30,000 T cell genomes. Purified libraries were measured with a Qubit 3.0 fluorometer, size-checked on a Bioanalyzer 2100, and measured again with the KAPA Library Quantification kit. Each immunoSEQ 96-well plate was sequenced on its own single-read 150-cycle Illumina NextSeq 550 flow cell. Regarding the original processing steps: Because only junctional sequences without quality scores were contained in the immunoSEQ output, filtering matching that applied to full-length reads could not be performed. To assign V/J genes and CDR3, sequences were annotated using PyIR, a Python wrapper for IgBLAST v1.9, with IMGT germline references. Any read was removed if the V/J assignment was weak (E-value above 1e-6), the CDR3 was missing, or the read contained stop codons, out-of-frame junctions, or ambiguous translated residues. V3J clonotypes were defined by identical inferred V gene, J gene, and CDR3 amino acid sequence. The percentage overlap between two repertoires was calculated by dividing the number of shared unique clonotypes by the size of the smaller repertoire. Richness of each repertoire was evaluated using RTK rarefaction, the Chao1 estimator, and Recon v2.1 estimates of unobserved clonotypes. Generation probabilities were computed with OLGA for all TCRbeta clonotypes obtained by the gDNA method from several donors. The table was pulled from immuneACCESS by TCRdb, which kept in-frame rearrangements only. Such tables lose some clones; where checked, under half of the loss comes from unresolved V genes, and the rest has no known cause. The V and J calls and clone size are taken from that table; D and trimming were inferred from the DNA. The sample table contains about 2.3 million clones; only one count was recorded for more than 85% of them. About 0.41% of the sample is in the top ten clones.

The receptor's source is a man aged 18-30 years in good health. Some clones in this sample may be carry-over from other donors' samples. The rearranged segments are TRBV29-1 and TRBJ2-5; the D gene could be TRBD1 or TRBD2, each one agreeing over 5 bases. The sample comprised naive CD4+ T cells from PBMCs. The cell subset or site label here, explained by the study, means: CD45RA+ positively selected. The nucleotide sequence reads TGCAGCGTTGATTGGACTCAGGGAGAGACCCAGTACTTC. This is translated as CSVDWTQGETQYF.